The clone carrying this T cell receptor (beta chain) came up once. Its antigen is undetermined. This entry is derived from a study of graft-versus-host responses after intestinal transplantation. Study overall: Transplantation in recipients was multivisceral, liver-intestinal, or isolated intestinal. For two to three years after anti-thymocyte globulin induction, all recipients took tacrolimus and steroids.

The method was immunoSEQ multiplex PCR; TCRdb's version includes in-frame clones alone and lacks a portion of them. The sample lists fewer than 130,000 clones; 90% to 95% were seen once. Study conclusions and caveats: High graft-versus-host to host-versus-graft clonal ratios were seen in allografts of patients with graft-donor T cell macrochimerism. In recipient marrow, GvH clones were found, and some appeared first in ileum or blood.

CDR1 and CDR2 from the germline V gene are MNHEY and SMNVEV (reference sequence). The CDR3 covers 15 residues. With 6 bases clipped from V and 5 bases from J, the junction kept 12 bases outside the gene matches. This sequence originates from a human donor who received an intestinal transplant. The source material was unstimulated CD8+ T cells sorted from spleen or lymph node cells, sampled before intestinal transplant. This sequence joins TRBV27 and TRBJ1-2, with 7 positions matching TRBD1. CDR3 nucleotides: TGTGCCAGCAGGCCAGAGACAGGGAAATGGTATGGCTACACCTTC. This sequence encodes CASRPETGKWYGYTF.